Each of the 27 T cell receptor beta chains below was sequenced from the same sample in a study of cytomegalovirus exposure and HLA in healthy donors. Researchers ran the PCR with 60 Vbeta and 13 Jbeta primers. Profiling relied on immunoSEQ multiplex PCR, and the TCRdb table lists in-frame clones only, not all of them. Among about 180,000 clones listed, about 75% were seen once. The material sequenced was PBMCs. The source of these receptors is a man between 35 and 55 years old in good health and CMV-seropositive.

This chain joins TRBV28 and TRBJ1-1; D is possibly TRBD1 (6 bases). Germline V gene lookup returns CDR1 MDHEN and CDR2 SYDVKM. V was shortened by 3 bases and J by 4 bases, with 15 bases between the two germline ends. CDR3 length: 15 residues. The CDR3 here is CASSLPTGWGTEAFF. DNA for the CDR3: TGTGCCAGCAGTTTGCCTACAGGGTGGGGCACTGAAGCTTTCTTT. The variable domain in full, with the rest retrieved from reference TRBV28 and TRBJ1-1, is DVKVTQSSRYLVKRTGEKVFLECVQDMDHENMFWYRQDPGLGLRLIYFSYDVKMKEKGDIPEGYSVSREKKERFSLILESASTNQTSMYLCASSLPTGWGTEAFFGQGTRLTVV.

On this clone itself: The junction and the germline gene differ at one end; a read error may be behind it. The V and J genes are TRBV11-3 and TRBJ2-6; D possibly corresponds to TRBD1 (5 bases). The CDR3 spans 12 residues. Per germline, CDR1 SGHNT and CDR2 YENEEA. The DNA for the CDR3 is TGTGCCAGCAGCTCTGGGGCCAACGGCCTGACTTTC. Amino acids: CASSSGANGLTF.

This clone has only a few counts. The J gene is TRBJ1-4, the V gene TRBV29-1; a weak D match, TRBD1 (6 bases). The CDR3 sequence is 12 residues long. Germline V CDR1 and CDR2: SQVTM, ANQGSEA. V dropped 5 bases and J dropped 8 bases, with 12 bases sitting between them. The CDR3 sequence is CSVTGLREKLFF. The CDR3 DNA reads TGCAGCGTTACAGGGTTGCGGGAAAAACTGTTTTTT.

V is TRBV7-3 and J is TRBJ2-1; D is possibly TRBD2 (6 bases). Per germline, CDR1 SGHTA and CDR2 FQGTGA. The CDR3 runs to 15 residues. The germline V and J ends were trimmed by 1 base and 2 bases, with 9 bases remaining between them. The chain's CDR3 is CASSLMAGPYNEQFF. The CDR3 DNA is TGTGCCAGCAGCTTAATGGCGGGACCCTACAATGAGCAGTTCTTC.

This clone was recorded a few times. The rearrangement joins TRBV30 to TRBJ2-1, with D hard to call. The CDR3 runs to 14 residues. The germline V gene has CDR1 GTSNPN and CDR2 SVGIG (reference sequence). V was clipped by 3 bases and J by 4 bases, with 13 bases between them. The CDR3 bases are TGTGCCTGGAGGGCTAGGCCTGGGTACAATGAGCAGTTCTTC. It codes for CAWRARPGYNEQFF.

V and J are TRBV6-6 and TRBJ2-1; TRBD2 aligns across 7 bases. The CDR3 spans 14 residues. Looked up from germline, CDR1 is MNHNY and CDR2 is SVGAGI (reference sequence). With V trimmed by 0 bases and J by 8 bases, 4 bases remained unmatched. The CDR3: CASSYSGGSYEQFF. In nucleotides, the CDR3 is TGTGCCAGCAGTTACTCCGGCGGGAGCTATGAGCAGTTCTTC.

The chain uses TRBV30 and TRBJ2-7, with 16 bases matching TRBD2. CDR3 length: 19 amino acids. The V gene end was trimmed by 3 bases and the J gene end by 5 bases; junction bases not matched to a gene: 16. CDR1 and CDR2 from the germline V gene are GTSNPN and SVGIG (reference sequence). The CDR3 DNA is TGTGCCTGGAGGCCCCCGGGACTAGCGGGAGGGCACGTGGGTAACGAGCAGTACTTC. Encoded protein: CAWRPPGLAGGHVGNEQYF.

This CDR3 reads CASREGHPQAGYGYTF. CDR3 DNA sequence: TGCGCCAGCAGGGAGGGGCACCCACAGGCGGGCTATGGCTACACCTTC. V is TRBV5-1 and J is TRBJ1-2; D is possibly TRBD1 (5 bases). With 5 bases removed from V and 4 bases from J, the gap between germline ends came to 21 bases. Germline V gene lookup returns CDR1 SGHRS and CDR2 YFSETQ. This CDR3 region has 16 residues.

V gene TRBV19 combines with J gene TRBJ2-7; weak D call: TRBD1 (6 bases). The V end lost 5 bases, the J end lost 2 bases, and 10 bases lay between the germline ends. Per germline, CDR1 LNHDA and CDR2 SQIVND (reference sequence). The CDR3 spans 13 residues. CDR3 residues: CASSRDITYEQYF. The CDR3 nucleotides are TGTGCCAGTAGTCGGGACATCACCTACGAGCAGTACTTC.

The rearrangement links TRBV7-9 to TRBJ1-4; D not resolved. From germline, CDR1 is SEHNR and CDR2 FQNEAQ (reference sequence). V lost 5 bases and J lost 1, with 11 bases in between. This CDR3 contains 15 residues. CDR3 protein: CASSLGLVTNEKLFF. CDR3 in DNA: TGTGCCAGCAGCCTAGGACTAGTAACTAATGAAAAACTGTTTTTT.

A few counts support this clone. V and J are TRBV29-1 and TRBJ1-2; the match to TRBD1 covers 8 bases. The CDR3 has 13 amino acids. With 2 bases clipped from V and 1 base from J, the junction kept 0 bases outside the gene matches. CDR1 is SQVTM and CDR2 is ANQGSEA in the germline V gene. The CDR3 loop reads CSVETGGNYGYTF. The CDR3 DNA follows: TGCAGCGTTGAAACAGGGGGTAACTATGGCTACACCTTC.

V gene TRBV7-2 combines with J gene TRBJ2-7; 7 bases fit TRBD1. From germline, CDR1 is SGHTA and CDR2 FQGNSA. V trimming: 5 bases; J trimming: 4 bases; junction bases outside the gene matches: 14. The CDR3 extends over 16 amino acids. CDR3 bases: TGTGCCAGCAGCGGCTGGCTGGGACAGCAAAAATACGAGCAGTACTTC. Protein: CASSGWLGQQKYEQYF.

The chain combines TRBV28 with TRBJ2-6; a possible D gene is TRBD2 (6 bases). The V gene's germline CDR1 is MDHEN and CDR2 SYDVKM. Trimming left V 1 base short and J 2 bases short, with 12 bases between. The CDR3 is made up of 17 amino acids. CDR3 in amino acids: CASSLFGLRAGANVLTF. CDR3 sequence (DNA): TGTGCCAGCAGTTTATTCGGACTAAGGGCTGGGGCCAACGTCCTGACTTTC.

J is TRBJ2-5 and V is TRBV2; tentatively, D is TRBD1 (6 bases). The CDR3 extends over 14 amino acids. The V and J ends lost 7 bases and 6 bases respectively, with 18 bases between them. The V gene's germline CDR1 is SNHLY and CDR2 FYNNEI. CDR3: CASNEAGDGKTQYF. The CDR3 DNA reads TGTGCCAGCAACGAGGCAGGGGATGGAAAGACCCAGTACTTC.

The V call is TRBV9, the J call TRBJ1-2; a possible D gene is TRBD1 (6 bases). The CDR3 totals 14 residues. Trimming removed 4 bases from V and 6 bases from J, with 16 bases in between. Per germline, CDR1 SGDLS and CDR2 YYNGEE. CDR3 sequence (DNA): TGTGCCAGCAGCAAACCACAGGGTTGGAATGGCTACACCTTC. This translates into CASSKPQGWNGYTF.

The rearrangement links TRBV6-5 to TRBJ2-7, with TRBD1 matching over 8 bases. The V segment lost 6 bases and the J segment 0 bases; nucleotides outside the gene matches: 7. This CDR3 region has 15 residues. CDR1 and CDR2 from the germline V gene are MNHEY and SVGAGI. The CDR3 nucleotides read TGTGCCAGCAGGGACAGGGCTGGGGCCTCCTACGAGCAGTACTTC. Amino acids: CASRDRAGASYEQYF.

The CDR3 nucleotides read TGTGCCAGCAGCTTTACTAGCGGGAGGGAAACCGGGGAGCTGTTTTTT. Residues: CASSFTSGRETGELFF. The V gene is TRBV7-8, the J gene TRBJ2-2, with 13 positions matching TRBD2. Germline CDR1 reads SGHVS; CDR2 reads FQNEAQ. There are 16 residues in the CDR3. Unmatched junction bases numbered 3, after V lost 3 bases and J lost 5 bases.

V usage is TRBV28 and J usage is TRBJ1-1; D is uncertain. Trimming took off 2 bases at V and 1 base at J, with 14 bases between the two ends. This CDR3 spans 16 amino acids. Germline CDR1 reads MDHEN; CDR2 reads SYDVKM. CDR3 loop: CASSLGLRSRNTEAFF. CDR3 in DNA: TGTGCCAGCAGTTTAGGTTTGCGGTCTCGGAACACTGAAGCTTTCTTT.

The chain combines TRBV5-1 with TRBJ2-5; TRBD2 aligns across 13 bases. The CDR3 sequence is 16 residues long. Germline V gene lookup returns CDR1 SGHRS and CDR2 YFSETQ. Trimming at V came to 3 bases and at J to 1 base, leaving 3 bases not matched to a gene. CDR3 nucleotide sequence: TGCGCCAGCAGCTACAGACTAGCGGGAGGCCAAGAGACCCAGTACTTC. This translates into CASSYRLAGGQETQYF.

CDR3 nucleotide sequence: TGTGCCAGCTCACCACCCGGTCTAGCGGGACGCAATGAGCAGTTCTTC. It translates to CASSPPGLAGRNEQFF. The chain recombines TRBV18 with TRBJ2-1; 9 bases agree with TRBD2. The CDR3 spans 16 residues. V was clipped by 0 bases and J by 6 bases; unmatched bases: 6. Per the germline V gene, CDR1 is KGHSH and CDR2 is LQKENI.

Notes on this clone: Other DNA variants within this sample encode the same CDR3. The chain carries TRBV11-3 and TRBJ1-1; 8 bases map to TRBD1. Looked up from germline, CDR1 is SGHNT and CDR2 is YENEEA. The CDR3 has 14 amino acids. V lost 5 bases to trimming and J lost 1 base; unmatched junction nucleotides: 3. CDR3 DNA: TGTGCCAGCAGCCCAGGACAGGGGAACACTGAAGCTTTCTTT. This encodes CASSPGQGNTEAFF.

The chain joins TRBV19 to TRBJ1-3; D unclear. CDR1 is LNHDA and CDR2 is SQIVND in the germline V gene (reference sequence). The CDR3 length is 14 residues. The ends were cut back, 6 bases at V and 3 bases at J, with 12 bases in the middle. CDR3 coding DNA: TGTGCCAGTAGCCCCAGAGGCGATGGAAACACCATATATTTT. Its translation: CASSPRGDGNTIYF.

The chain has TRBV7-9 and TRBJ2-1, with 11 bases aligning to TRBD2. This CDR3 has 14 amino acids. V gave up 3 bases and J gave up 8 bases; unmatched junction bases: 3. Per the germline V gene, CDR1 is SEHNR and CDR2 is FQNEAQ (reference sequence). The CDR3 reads CASSLLAGGYEQFF. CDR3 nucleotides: TGTGCCAGCAGCTTGCTAGCGGGAGGCTATGAGCAGTTCTTC.

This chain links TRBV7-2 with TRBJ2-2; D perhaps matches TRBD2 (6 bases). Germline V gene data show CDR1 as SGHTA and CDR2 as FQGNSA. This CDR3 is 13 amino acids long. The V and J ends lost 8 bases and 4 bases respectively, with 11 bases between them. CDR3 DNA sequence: TGTGCCAGCCCCCCGGAGGGCACCGGGGAGCTGTTTTTT. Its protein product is CASPPEGTGELFF.

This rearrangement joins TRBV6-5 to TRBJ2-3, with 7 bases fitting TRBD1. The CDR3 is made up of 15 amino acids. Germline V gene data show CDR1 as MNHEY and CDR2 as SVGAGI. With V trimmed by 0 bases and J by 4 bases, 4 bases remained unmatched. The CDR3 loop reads CASSYSGTVADTQYF. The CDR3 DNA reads TGTGCCAGCAGTTACTCCGGGACAGTCGCAGATACGCAGTATTTT.

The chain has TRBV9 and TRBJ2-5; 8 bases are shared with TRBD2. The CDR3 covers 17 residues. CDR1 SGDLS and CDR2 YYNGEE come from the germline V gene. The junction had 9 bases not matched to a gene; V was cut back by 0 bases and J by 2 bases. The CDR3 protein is CASSVGGAGGNQETQYF. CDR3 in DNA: TGTGCCAGCAGCGTAGGGGGGGCGGGAGGCAATCAAGAGACCCAGTACTTC.

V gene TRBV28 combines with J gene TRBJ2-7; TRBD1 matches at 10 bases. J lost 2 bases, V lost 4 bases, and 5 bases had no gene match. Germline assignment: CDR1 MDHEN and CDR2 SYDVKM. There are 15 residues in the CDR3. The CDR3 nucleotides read TGTGCCAGCAGTTGGCCGGGACAGGGGACCTACGAGCAGTACTTC. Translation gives CASSWPGQGTYEQYF.